The 30 T cell receptor beta chains below were found in one sample sequenced in a study of blood T cell repertoires in COVID-19. Assay: immunoSEQ multiplex PCR; the TCRdb copy retains only in-frame clones and omits some. This sample has tens of thousands of clones, with about 70% found just once. The sample comprised peripheral blood. The receptors originated from a woman older than 75 with acute or convalescent COVID-19.

The chain recombines TRBV27 with TRBJ2-7; tentative D call: TRBD1 (5 bases). V shed 3 bases and J shed 7 bases, with 10 bases lying between them. This CDR3 is 12 amino acids long. The germline V gene has CDR1 MNHEY and CDR2 SMNVEV (reference sequence). As DNA, the CDR3 is TGTGCCAGCAGTTTGGGGCTGGGGGAGCAGTACTTC. It yields the protein CASSLGLGEQYF.

The rearrangement links TRBV5-1 to TRBJ1-1, with 10 nucleotides matching TRBD1. The trim removed 4 bases at V and 2 bases at J, leaving 11 bases unmatched. Germline lookup yields CDR1 SGHRS and CDR2 YFSETQ. This CDR3 region has 17 residues. In DNA, the CDR3 is TGCGCCAGCAGCCTTACACCGGGACAGGGGCGCAACACTGAAGCTTTCTTT. Protein: CASSLTPGQGRNTEAFF.

Only a few counts were recorded for this clone. The chain carries TRBV7-9 and TRBJ1-2; TRBD1 agrees at 9 bases. Losses at the gene ends were 3 bases for V and 6 bases for J; bases not matched to a gene: 8. The length of the CDR3 is 15 residues. In germline, CDR1 is SEHNR, CDR2 FQNEAQ (reference sequence). CDR3 sequence reads: CASSFTGQGQDGYTF. The CDR3 DNA is TGTGCCAGCAGCTTTACCGGACAGGGGCAGGATGGCTACACCTTC. Full variable domain (remainder filled in from reference TRBV7-9 and TRBJ1-2): DTGVSQNPRHKITKRGQNVTFRCDPISEHNRLYWYRQTLGQGPEFLTYFQNEAQLEKSRLLSDRFSAERPKGSFSTLEIQRTEQGDSAMYLCASSFTGQGQDGYTFGSGTRLTVV.

The chain is built from TRBV6-5 and TRBJ2-1; TRBD2 aligns across 9 bases. Unmatched junction bases numbered 11, after V lost 8 bases and J lost 9 bases. This CDR3 region has 14 residues. CDR1 is MNHEY and CDR2 is SVGAGI in the germline V gene. The CDR3 region has the DNA TGTGCCAGCCACCGAGATAGCGGGAGAAGTGAGCAGTTCTTC. Amino acids: CASHRDSGRSEQFF.

The J gene is TRBJ1-2, the V gene TRBV19; D may be TRBD1 (6 bases). There are 14 residues in the CDR3. The ends were cut back, 1 base at V and 4 bases at J, with 10 bases in the middle. Per the germline V gene, CDR1 is LNHDA and CDR2 is SQIVND (reference sequence). CDR3: CASSIAGGSYGYTF. CDR3 nucleotides: TGTGCCAGTAGTATAGCTGGGGGCAGCTATGGCTACACCTTC.

The chain couples TRBV7-2 to TRBJ2-7, with TRBD2 identical over 10 bases. The J segment lost 0 bases and the V segment lost 3 bases, leaving 5 bases of the junction unmatched. CDR1 SGHTA and CDR2 FQGNSA come from the germline V gene. The CDR3 is 16 amino acids. CDR3 region: CASSFGRLAGSYEQYF. In DNA, the CDR3 is TGTGCCAGCAGCTTTGGCCGACTAGCGGGCTCCTACGAGCAGTACTTC.

The chain couples TRBV7-2 to TRBJ2-7, with D unresolved. Germline CDR1 reads SGHTA; CDR2 reads FQGNSA. Trimming shortened V by 5 bases and J by 2 bases, and 16 bases separated the two germline ends. The CDR3 length is 15 residues. The CDR3 bases are TGTGCCAGCAGCACCGTCACGACAAGCACCTACGAGCAGTACTTC. It codes for CASSTVTTSTYEQYF.

This chain uses TRBV7-3 with TRBJ1-3; unclear D gene. Germline V gives CDR1 SGHTA, CDR2 FQGTGA. V shed 1 base and J shed 7 bases, with 8 bases lying between them. CDR3 size: 13 residues. Here the CDR3 reads CASSLRGSNTIYF. Written as DNA, the CDR3 is TGTGCCAGCAGCTTAAGAGGGAGTAACACCATATATTTT. The variable domain in full, completed from reference TRBV7-3 and TRBJ1-3, reads GAGVSQTPSNKVTEKGKYVELRCDPISGHTALYWYRQSLGQGPEFLIYFQGTGAADDSGLPNDRFFAVRPEGSVSTLKIQRTERGDSAVYLCASSLRGSNTIYFGEGSWLTVV.

This clone was seen just once. The rearrangement uses TRBV5-1 and TRBJ2-5; TRBD2 matches 12 bases. From germline, CDR1 is SGHRS and CDR2 YFSETQ. Trimming took 0 bases from V and 5 from J; bases not matched to a gene: 2. The CDR3 totals 15 residues. CDR3 in amino acids: CASSLALAGGETQYF. CDR3 DNA sequence: TGCGCCAGCAGCTTGGCACTAGCGGGAGGTGAGACCCAGTACTTC.

This clone has more than one count but fewer than ten. This chain joins TRBV4-1 and TRBJ1-1; 8 positions agree with TRBD1. Looked up from germline, CDR1 is MGHRA and CDR2 is YSYEKL. V gave up 4 bases and J gave up 1 base; unmatched junction bases: 5. The CDR3 is made up of 15 amino acids. CDR3: CASSPEGTGNTEAFF. CDR3 DNA: TGCGCCAGCAGCCCTGAGGGGACAGGGAACACTGAAGCTTTCTTT.

The chain combines TRBV29-1 with TRBJ2-5; 9 bases map to TRBD2. The length of the CDR3 is 15 residues. Germline V gene data show CDR1 as SQVTM and CDR2 as ANQGSEA. J was trimmed by 0 bases and V by 4 bases; bases with no gene match: 6. Here the CDR3 DNA reads TGCAGCGTTGCGGGCGGGAGGGTGTACCAAGAGACCCAGTACTTC. It specifies CSVAGGRVYQETQYF.

The chain recombines TRBV5-6 with TRBJ1-2; D is unclear. The V end lost 1 base, the J end lost 8 bases, and 15 bases lay between the germline ends. Germline values: CDR1 SGHDT, CDR2 YYEEEE. The CDR3 has 14 residues. The CDR3 sequence is CASSLNRLWRGYTF. CDR3 DNA sequence: TGTGCCAGCAGCTTGAACCGGCTTTGGAGGGGCTACACCTTC.

There are a few counts of this clone. The chain recombines TRBV23-1 with TRBJ1-2; D is uncertain. TRBV23-1 is designated an ORF whose function remains uncertain. V gave up 8 bases and J gave up 9 bases, with 13 bases separating them. CDR3 size: 11 residues. The CDR3 protein is CASPRTESYTF. The DNA of the CDR3 is TGCGCCAGCCCTCGAACCGAGAGCTACACCTTC.

V is TRBV6-5 and J is TRBJ2-2; D is perhaps TRBD2 (6 bases). CDR3 length: 15 residues. The V gene lost 8 bases and the J gene lost 0 bases, with 13 bases spanning the gap. Germline loops: CDR1 MNHEY, CDR2 SVGAGI. CDR3: CASYRGGSNTGELFF. The CDR3 DNA sequence: TGTGCCAGCTATCGTGGGGGGTCGAACACCGGGGAGCTGTTTTTT.

The chain uses TRBV5-1 and TRBJ1-4; D uncertain. The ends were cut back, 7 bases at V and 8 bases at J, with 21 bases in the middle. Germline CDR1 SGHRS, CDR2 YFSETQ. The CDR3 covers 15 residues. CDR3 sequence (DNA): TGCGCCAGCCGGGAGGACGGCGGGGTATTAGAAAAACTGTTTTTT. Protein sequence: CASREDGGVLEKLFF.

V is TRBV5-1 and J is TRBJ1-2; 7 nucleotides match TRBD1. The CDR3 runs 16 residues. The V gene's germline CDR1 is SGHRS and CDR2 YFSETQ. Trimming cost V 1 base and J 8 bases; bases outside gene matches: 14. CDR3: CASSLRTQTGPEGYTF. Written as DNA, the CDR3 is TGCGCCAGCAGCTTGAGGACCCAGACAGGGCCTGAAGGCTACACCTTC.

The chain links TRBV2 to TRBJ1-2; the D gene is possibly TRBD1 (6 bases). Germline CDR1 SNHLY, CDR2 FYNNEI. Deletions cut 5 bases from V and 0 bases from J, with 19 bases between. The CDR3 is made up of 17 amino acids. The CDR3 DNA reads as TGTGCCAGCAGTCGCACCCGACAGGCCTGGGCTAACTATGGCTACACCTTC. This gives the protein CASSRTRQAWANYGYTF.

This clone has just one count. The rearrangement links TRBV4-2 to TRBJ2-1; 9 nucleotides line up with TRBD2. CDR1 is LGHNA and CDR2 is YNFKEQ in the germline V gene. The V segment lost 8 bases and the J segment 12 bases; nucleotides outside the gene matches: 17. The CDR3 runs 15 residues. CDR3 sequence (DNA): TGTGCCAGCTCACCCCGGGGGCGGGAGGGCCTGGGGCAGTTCTTC. This encodes CASSPRGREGLGQFF.

The rearrangement uses TRBV6-2 or TRBV6-3 and TRBJ1-4; 8 bases match TRBD1. From germline, CDR1 is MNHEY and CDR2 SVGEGT. There are 14 residues in the CDR3. V was pared by 5 bases and J by 2 bases, with 1 base of the junction left unmatched. The CDR3 sequence: CASSRTGTNEKLFF. CDR3 nucleotide sequence: TGTGCCAGCAGTCGGACAGGGACTAATGAAAAACTGTTTTTT.

V gene TRBV19 combines with J gene TRBJ1-5; 11 bases are shared with TRBD1. V shed 4 bases and J 7 bases; nucleotides not matched to a gene: 9. The CDR3 is 16 residues long. CDR1 LNHDA and CDR2 SQIVND come from the germline V gene (reference sequence). CDR3 loop: CASSTGGQGVFQPQHF. The CDR3 DNA reads as TGTGCCAGTAGTACGGGGGGACAGGGGGTTTTCCAGCCCCAGCATTTT. The full variable domain, completed using reference TRBV19 and TRBJ1-5, is DGGITQSPKYLFRKEGQNVTLSCEQNLNHDAMYWYRQDPGQGLRLIYYSQIVNDFQKGDIAEGYSVSREKKESFPLTVTSAQKNPTAFYLCASSTGGQGVFQPQHFGDGTRLSIL.

J is TRBJ2-7 and V is TRBV28; TRBD1 matches 7 bases. CDR1 and CDR2 from the germline V gene are MDHEN and SYDVKM. The CDR3 is 12 amino acids. With 7 bases clipped from V and 6 bases from J, the junction kept 6 bases outside the gene matches. The CDR3 DNA sequence: TGTGCCAGCACTATTCGGACAGGCGAGCAGTACTTC. It codes for CASTIRTGEQYF.

This chain uses TRBV7-9 with TRBJ1-2, with 8 bases fitting TRBD1. V was pared by 4 bases and J by 4 bases, with 2 bases of the junction left unmatched. Germline V gene data show CDR1 as SEHNR and CDR2 as FQNEAQ (reference sequence). This CDR3 is built from 13 residues. The CDR3 DNA reads as TGTGCCAGCAGCTGGACAGGGCGCTATGGCTACACCTTC. It codes for CASSWTGRYGYTF.

This clone is a singleton in its sample. The chain carries TRBV10-3 and TRBJ2-2; TRBD1 matches 7 bases. The CDR3 loop spans 17 amino acids. V shed 2 bases and J 6 bases; nucleotides not matched to a gene: 12. Germline-derived CDR1 and CDR2 are ENHRY and SYGVKD. The DNA for the CDR3 is TGTGCCATCAGTGAGCTAGGGGGCTGGGAAGGGGCCGGGGAGCTGTTTTTT. It codes for CAISELGGWEGAGELFF.

This clone has a handful of counts. V gene TRBV6-5 combines with J gene TRBJ2-3, with D perhaps TRBD1 (6 bases). Trimming left V 4 bases short and J 2 bases short, with 13 bases between. This CDR3 is built from 15 residues. Germline values: CDR1 MNHEY, CDR2 SVGAGI. The CDR3 here is CASSLGGVVTDTQYF. CDR3 nucleotide sequence: TGTGCCAGCAGTTTAGGGGGTGTAGTCACAGATACGCAGTATTTT.

The V and J genes are TRBV5-8 and TRBJ1-4; D call uncertain. Per the germline V gene, CDR1 is SGHTS and CDR2 is YDEGEE. CDR3 length equals 15 residues. Trimming took off 5 bases at V and 0 bases at J, with 11 bases between the two ends. CDR3 protein: CASSPVRATNEKLFF. The CDR3 nucleotides are TGTGCCAGCAGTCCAGTACGGGCAACTAATGAAAAACTGTTTTTT.

This rearrangement joins TRBV7-2 to TRBJ1-2, with 12 bases fitting TRBD1. The CDR3 is 15 residues long. With V trimmed by 4 bases and J by 4 bases, 4 bases remained unmatched. Germline V lookup: CDR1 SGHTA, CDR2 FQGNSA. CDR3: CASSWDRGLSYGYTF. As DNA, the CDR3 is TGTGCCAGCAGCTGGGACAGGGGGCTAAGCTATGGCTACACCTTC.

CDR3: CASGVGGRGETQYF. DNA of the CDR3: TGTGCCAGCGGTGTTGGGGGCAGAGGGGAGACCCAGTACTTC. The chain couples TRBV6-6 to TRBJ2-5, with D possibly matching TRBD1 (6 bases). CDR1 is MNHNY, CDR2 SVGAGI, per germline (reference sequence). Trimming pared 8 bases from V and 5 bases from J, leaving 18 bases between. There are 14 residues in the CDR3.

This clone was picked up a small number of times. CDR3 nucleotide sequence: TGTGCCAGCAGCCGTCCCGCAGGGGGCTCCACAGATACGCAGTATTTT. Translated: CASSRPAGGSTDTQYF. The rearrangement uses TRBV28 and TRBJ2-3; the match to TRBD1 covers 8 bases. Germline trimming cut 6 bases from V and 2 bases from J; bases unmatched to any gene: 10. CDR3 length: 16 amino acids. The germline V gene encodes CDR1 MDHEN and CDR2 SYDVKM.

The chain couples TRBV25-1 to TRBJ1-2; TRBD1 aligns across 7 bases. Trimming at V came to 4 bases and at J to 8 bases, leaving 7 bases not matched to a gene. Germline V lookup: CDR1 MGHDK, CDR2 SYGVNS. The CDR3 totals 13 residues. CDR3 residues: CASSVTGQNGYTF. DNA for the CDR3: TGTGCCAGCAGTGTTACGGGACAGAACGGCTACACCTTC.

The chain is built from TRBV5-6 and TRBJ2-6, with 9 bases fitting TRBD1. Germline CDR1 and CDR2: SGHDT and YYEEEE. The V gene end was trimmed by 2 bases and the J gene end by 4 bases; junction bases not matched to a gene: 10. This CDR3 spans 18 amino acids. The CDR3 sequence: CASSFLVQGAAGANVLTF. The CDR3 DNA is TGTGCCAGCAGCTTCTTGGTACAGGGGGCGGCAGGGGCCAACGTCCTGACTTTC.